This is a list of T cell receptor beta chains from one sample in a study of blood T cell repertoires in COVID-19. The assay was immunoSEQ multiplex PCR, and TCRdb's table has in-frame clones only and misses some. This sample has around 300,000 clones, with 90% found just once. The sequencing input was peripheral blood. The receptors derive from a woman aged 40-49 years with COVID-19, enrolled during active disease. CDR3s include the opening cysteine and the closing phenylalanine or tryptophan. The D gene is left open where the match is weak. Rows give clone size only sometimes, using once, few, many, or a class for an expanded clone.

D gene: -
V gene: TRBV11-1
J gene: TRBJ1-1
clone size: once
CDR3 protein: CASSVRDKNTEAFF
CDR3 DNA: TGTGCCAGCAGCGTCCGGGACAAGAACACTGAAGCTTTCTTT

D gene: TRBD1
V gene: TRBV5-1
J gene: TRBJ1-5
clone size: -
CDR3 protein: CASSLGTVGQPQHF
CDR3 DNA: TGCGCCAGCAGCCTAGGGACAGTTGGACAGCCCCAGCATTTT

D gene: -
V gene: TRBV5-6
J gene: TRBJ1-6
clone size: -
CDR3 protein: CASSDTGQPAPLHF
CDR3 DNA: TGTGCCAGCAGCGATACTGGACAGCCCGCACCCCTCCACTTT

D gene: TRBD2
V gene: TRBV18
J gene: TRBJ2-3
clone size: -
CDR3 protein: CASSLTGTSVDTQYF
CDR3 DNA: TGTGCCAGCTCACTTACCGGGACTAGCGTAGATACGCAGTATTTT

D gene: -
V gene: TRBV13
J gene: TRBJ1-1
clone size: -
CDR3 protein: CASSLTGGGTEAFF
CDR3 DNA: TGTGCCAGCAGCTTAACGGGCGGGGGCACTGAAGCTTTCTTT

D gene: -
V gene: TRBV15
J gene: TRBJ2-1
clone size: -
CDR3 protein: CATSSPDNEQFF
CDR3 DNA: TGTGCCACCAGCAGTCCAGACAATGAGCAGTTCTTC

D gene: -
V gene: TRBV30
J gene: TRBJ1-2
clone size: -
CDR3 protein: CASPEMGSIYGYTF
CDR3 DNA: TGTGCCTCCCCCGAAATGGGGAGTATCTATGGCTACACCTTC

D gene: TRBD2
V gene: TRBV5-1
J gene: TRBJ2-1
clone size: -
CDR3 protein: CASSLETSGVGIYNEQFF
CDR3 DNA: TGCGCCAGCAGCTTGGAGACTAGCGGGGTGGGTATTTACAATGAGCAGTTCTTC

D gene: -
V gene: TRBV28
J gene: TRBJ1-2
clone size: -
CDR3 protein: CASMGAGGYTF
CDR3 DNA: TGTGCCAGCATGGGGGCCGGTGGCTACACCTTC

D gene: TRBD1
V gene: TRBV10-3
J gene: TRBJ1-1
clone size: -
CDR3 protein: CAIMGQGATEAFF
CDR3 DNA: TGTGCCATCATGGGACAGGGGGCTACTGAAGCTTTCTTT

D gene: TRBD1
V gene: TRBV6-5
J gene: TRBJ1-5
clone size: -
CDR3 protein: CASTLMDRVDQPQHF
CDR3 DNA: TGTGCCAGCACCCTTATGGACAGGGTGGATCAGCCCCAGCATTTT

D gene: TRBD1
V gene: TRBV6-5
J gene: TRBJ1-6
clone size: -
CDR3 protein: CASSMTGTYNSPLHF
CDR3 DNA: TGTGCCAGCAGCATGACAGGGACCTATAATTCACCCCTCCACTTT

D gene: TRBD1
V gene: TRBV5-4
J gene: TRBJ1-4
clone size: -
CDR3 protein: CASSLDRDEKLFF
CDR3 DNA: TGTGCCAGCAGCCTGGACAGGGATGAAAAACTGTTTTTT

D gene: -
V gene: TRBV19
J gene: TRBJ2-7
clone size: -
CDR3 protein: CASSINGGPEQYF
CDR3 DNA: TGTGCCAGTAGTATTAATGGGGGCCCCGAGCAGTACTTC

D gene: TRBD1
V gene: TRBV30
J gene: TRBJ2-5
clone size: -
CDR3 protein: CAWSAAPGGAGETQYF
CDR3 DNA: TGTGCCTGGAGTGCCGCCCCAGGGGGTGCGGGAGAGACCCAGTACTTC

D gene: -
V gene: TRBV19
J gene: TRBJ2-7
clone size: few
CDR3 protein: CASSHERRRSYEQYF
CDR3 DNA: TGTGCCAGTAGTCACGAGAGGAGAAGGTCCTACGAGCAGTACTTC

D gene: -
V gene: TRBV6-2/TRBV6-3
J gene: TRBJ1-1
clone size: -
CDR3 protein: CASSSVFTNTEAFF
CDR3 DNA: TGTGCCAGCAGTTCGGTGTTTACGAACACTGAAGCTTTCTTT

D gene: -
V gene: TRBV24-1
J gene: TRBJ2-1
clone size: -
CDR3 protein: CATSDPTGAYNEQFF
CDR3 DNA: TGTGCCACCAGTGACCCCACGGGTGCCTACAATGAGCAGTTCTTC

D gene: -
V gene: TRBV11-2
J gene: TRBJ2-1
clone size: -
CDR3 protein: CASSFGLGGEQFF
CDR3 DNA: TGTGCCAGCAGCTTTGGACTAGGGGGTGAGCAGTTCTTC

D gene: TRBD1
V gene: TRBV11-2
J gene: TRBJ1-2
clone size: -
CDR3 protein: CASSQDRGLTDGYTF
CDR3 DNA: TGTGCCAGCAGCCAGGACAGGGGGCTTACTGATGGCTACACCTTC

D gene: TRBD1
V gene: TRBV27
J gene: TRBJ1-5
clone size: -
CDR3 protein: CASSLQGDNQPQHF
CDR3 DNA: TGTGCCAGCAGTTTACAGGGGGACAATCAGCCCCAGCATTTT

D gene: -
V gene: TRBV27
J gene: TRBJ1-6
clone size: -
CDR3 protein: CASSLHRTNPASSYNSPLHF
CDR3 DNA: TGTGCCAGCAGTTTACACAGGACAAATCCAGCGAGCTCCTATAATTCACCCCTCCACTTT

D gene: TRBD2
V gene: TRBV28
J gene: TRBJ2-1
clone size: -
CDR3 protein: CASSHSGRPYNEQFF
CDR3 DNA: TGTGCCAGCAGTCATAGCGGGAGGCCCTACAATGAGCAGTTCTTC

D gene: TRBD1
V gene: TRBV3-1/TRBV3-2
J gene: TRBJ2-5
clone size: -
CDR3 protein: CASSHGQGAGETQYF
CDR3 DNA: TGTGCCAGCAGCCATGGGCAGGGGGCCGGGGAGACCCAGTACTTC

D gene: TRBD2
V gene: TRBV29-1
J gene: TRBJ2-7
clone size: -
CDR3 protein: CSVAASGRGYEQYF
CDR3 DNA: TGCAGCGTCGCCGCTAGCGGGAGAGGCTACGAGCAGTACTTC

D gene: TRBD2
V gene: TRBV7-2
J gene: TRBJ2-5
clone size: -
CDR3 protein: CASSFVAGVEETQYF
CDR3 DNA: TGTGCCAGCAGCTTCGTAGCGGGAGTAGAGGAGACCCAGTACTTC

D gene: -
V gene: TRBV7-8
J gene: TRBJ1-1
clone size: once
CDR3 protein: CASSSRAVENTEAFF
CDR3 DNA: TGTGCCAGCAGCTCCAGGGCGGTGGAAAACACTGAAGCTTTCTTT

D gene: TRBD2
V gene: TRBV5-4
J gene: TRBJ2-1
clone size: -
CDR3 protein: CASSFRLAGSSLPYNEQFF
CDR3 DNA: TGTGCCAGCAGCTTCAGACTAGCGGGGTCTAGTCTCCCCTACAATGAGCAGTTCTTC

D gene: -
V gene: TRBV7-6
J gene: TRBJ1-5
clone size: -
CDR3 protein: CASSLARNSNQPQHF
CDR3 DNA: TGTGCCAGCAGCTTAGCCAGGAATAGCAATCAGCCCCAGCATTTT

D gene: -
V gene: TRBV6-4
J gene: TRBJ1-2
clone size: -
CDR3 protein: CASSSGPGEIYGYTF
CDR3 DNA: TGTGCCAGCAGTTCAGGACCGGGAGAGATATATGGCTACACCTTC